Below are 9 T cell receptor beta chains sequenced from a single sample in a study of T cell responses to AZD1222 COVID-19 vaccine (dated by TCRdb to the early 2020s). Interpreted using the paper, the time point label stands for: baseline before first vaccination. Library prep was done by the immunoSEQ multiplex PCR assay. TCRdb's version of the immuneACCESS table is confined to in-frame rearrangements and falls short of the full clone set. An unresolved V gene accounts for under half of the shortfall where checked; the remainder is of unknown origin. The sample table contains about 96,000 clones; only one count was recorded for approximately 90% of them. The ten biggest clones cover roughly 1.7% of the sample. The sample here was peripheral blood, taken on day 0 of AZD1222 vaccination. The receptors originated from an adult in good health.

CDR3 loop: CASRPSQGVRFQPQHF. The DNA of the CDR3 is TGTGCCAGCAGGCCAAGCCAGGGGGTTCGGTTTCAGCCCCAGCATTTT. The J gene is TRBJ1-5, the V gene TRBV28; 7 nucleotides match TRBD1. In germline, CDR1 is MDHEN, CDR2 SYDVKM. This CDR3 region has 16 residues. V lost 6 bases to trimming and J lost 6 bases; unmatched junction nucleotides: 14.

V gene TRBV30 combines with J gene TRBJ1-3, with D perhaps TRBD1 (5 bases). CDR1 is GTSNPN and CDR2 is SVGIG in the germline V gene (reference sequence). V dropped 4 bases and J dropped 4 bases, with 14 bases sitting between them. The CDR3 is 14 residues long. In nucleotides, the CDR3 is TGTGCCTGGAACTACAGGCTTCCCGGAAACACCATATATTTT. Its translation: CAWNYRLPGNTIYF.

V is TRBV18 and J is TRBJ1-2; weak D call: TRBD1 (6 bases). Germline-derived CDR1 and CDR2 are KGHSH and LQKENI. The CDR3 sequence is 14 residues long. Trimming pared 6 bases from V and 3 bases from J, leaving 14 bases between. The CDR3, as DNA: TGTGCCAGCTCGACTTGGGGGGCGGACTATGGCTACACCTTC. Translating it yields CASSTWGADYGYTF.

The rearrangement joins TRBV30 to TRBJ1-1; D uncertain. CDR3 length: 13 residues. The V gene lost 5 bases and the J gene lost 0 bases, with 10 bases spanning the gap. From germline, CDR1 is GTSNPN and CDR2 SVGIG (reference sequence). CDR3 nucleotide sequence: TGTGCCTGGCAGGACGGGCTGAACACTGAAGCTTTCTTT. It translates to CAWQDGLNTEAFF.

V and J are TRBV6-2 or TRBV6-3 and TRBJ2-1; 11 bases agree with TRBD2. The CDR3 sequence is 18 residues long. V shed 5 bases, J shed 0 bases, and the junction held 9 bases outside the gene matches. Germline CDR1 and CDR2: MNHEY and SVGEGT. The CDR3: CASSTGLADSSSYNEQFF. CDR3 sequence (DNA): TGTGCCAGCAGTACGGGACTAGCGGATTCTAGCTCCTACAATGAGCAGTTCTTC.

The J gene is TRBJ2-5, the V gene TRBV19, with D perhaps matching TRBD2 (5 bases). Trimming took 3 bases from V and 5 from J, leaving 13 bases between them. This CDR3 spans 14 amino acids. Germline CDR1 and CDR2: LNHDA and SQIVND (reference sequence). The CDR3 spells CASSMSRVGETQYF. In nucleotides, the CDR3 is TGTGCCAGTAGTATGTCGAGGGTAGGGGAGACCCAGTACTTC.

This clone has a handful of counts. The rearrangement joins TRBV29-1 to TRBJ1-1, with TRBD1 as a possible D gene (5 bases). From germline, CDR1 is SQVTM and CDR2 ANQGSEA. V lost 7 bases and J 0 bases, leaving 18 bases between the germline ends. The CDR3 consists of 15 residues. As DNA, the CDR3 is TGCAGCGCTGGTCCAGGGTGGGGCATGAACACTGAAGCTTTCTTT. It yields the protein CSAGPGWGMNTEAFF.

This clone turned up a few times. The chain carries TRBV7-2 and TRBJ1-6, with 8 bases that match TRBD1. After removal of 6 bases from V and 8 bases from J, the junction contained 3 bases not matched to a gene. Germline CDR1 SGHTA, CDR2 FQGNSA. The CDR3 length is 13 residues. CDR3 amino acids: CASSLDRDSPLHF. The CDR3 nucleotides are TGTGCCAGCAGTTTGGACAGGGATTCACCCCTCCACTTT.

This clone was counted once. The CDR3 sequence is CASSFLPRQGHGYTF. The CDR3 nucleotides read TGTGCCAGCAGCTTTCTCCCGAGACAGGGGCATGGCTACACCTTC. The chain is built from TRBV7-9 and TRBJ1-2; 8 positions agree with TRBD1. Trimming at V came to 3 bases and at J to 6 bases, leaving 9 bases not matched to a gene. This CDR3 comprises 15 residues. The germline V gene has CDR1 SEHNR and CDR2 FQNEAQ (reference sequence).